This T cell receptor beta chain is drawn from a study of blood T cell repertoires in COVID-19. Study-level information: Whether acute or convalescent, the COVID-19 samples came from the United States, Italy and Spain. T cells, B-cell-depleted T cells, or PBMCs supplied cDNA or gDNA.

Germline V gene data show CDR1 as SGHRS and CDR2 as YFSETQ. CDR3 size: 13 residues. In the original analysis: Estimated nucleated cell counts came from reference gene primer amplification. Repertoires were generated with immunoSEQ multiplex PCR, while TCRdb's copy carries only in-frame clones and drops some. That table supplies the V and J calls and clone size; D and trimming were determined from the DNA. The sample has about 170,000 clones; around nine tenths are singletons. As to this clone: Germline and junction disagree at one end, which may indicate a read error.

The TCR comes from a man in his fifties who had recovered from COVID-19. The chain is built from TRBV5-1 and TRBJ2-5; 8 bases fit TRBD2. The specimen was peripheral blood. CDR3 sequence reads: CASGFGGEETQYF. The CDR3 coding sequence is TGCGCCAGCGGCTTCGGGGGGGAAGAGACCCAGTACTTC.